Described below is a single TCR beta chain sequence and its context. TCRdb re-derived calls from the PCR reads in MiXCR, one entry per CDR3 protein. The sample consists of about 20,000 distinct CDR3 sequences, less than 70% of them appearing once. Localized lung adenocarcinoma, a non-small cell lung cancer, affected the donors. This sample stems from a study of CD4 and CD8 cells across lung adenocarcinoma regions. The TCR sequence derives from a female donor with lung adenocarcinoma. The CD4 and CD8 labels of this study may be unreliable. The specimen sequenced was CD8+ T cells from the center of a lung tumor.

This chain's CDR3 is CASSQGLTSGAETQYF. The CDR3 DNA follows: TGTGCCAGCAGCCAAGGTCTGACTAGCGGGGCAGAGACCCAGTACTTC. The rearrangement links TRBV14 to TRBJ2-5, with TRBD2 matching 11 bases. CDR3 length: 16 amino acids. J gave up 4 bases and V 1 base, and 5 bases lay outside the gene matches. CDR1 is SGHDN, CDR2 FVKESK, per germline.